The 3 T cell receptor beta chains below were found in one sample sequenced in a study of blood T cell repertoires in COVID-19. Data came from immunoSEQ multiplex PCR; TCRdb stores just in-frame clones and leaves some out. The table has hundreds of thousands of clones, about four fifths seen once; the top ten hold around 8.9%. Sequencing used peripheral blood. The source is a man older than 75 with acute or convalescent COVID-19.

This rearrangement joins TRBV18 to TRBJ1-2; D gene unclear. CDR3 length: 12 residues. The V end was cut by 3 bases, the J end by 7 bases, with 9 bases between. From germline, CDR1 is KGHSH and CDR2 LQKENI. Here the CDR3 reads CASSPETPGYTF. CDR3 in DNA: TGTGCCAGCTCACCCGAGACACCTGGCTACACCTTC.

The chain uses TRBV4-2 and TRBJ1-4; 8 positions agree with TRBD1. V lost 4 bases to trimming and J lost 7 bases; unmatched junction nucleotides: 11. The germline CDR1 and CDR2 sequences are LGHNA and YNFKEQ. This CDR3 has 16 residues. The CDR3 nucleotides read TGTGCCAGCAGCCTTATGCAGGGGGCGCAGAGTGAAAAACTGTTTTTT. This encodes CASSLMQGAQSEKLFF.

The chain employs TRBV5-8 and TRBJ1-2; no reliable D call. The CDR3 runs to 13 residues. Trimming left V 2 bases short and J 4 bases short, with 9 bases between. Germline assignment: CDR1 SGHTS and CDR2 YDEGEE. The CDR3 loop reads CASSFMAGYGYTF. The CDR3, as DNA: TGTGCCAGCAGCTTTATGGCAGGCTATGGCTACACCTTC.